The 9 T cell receptor beta chains listed next were all sequenced from one sample in a study of type 1 and type 2 diabetes patients. The PCR template was genomic DNA. The TCR beta CDR3 region was amplified using 30 forward and 13 reverse primers. MiXCR, run by TCRdb on the multiplex PCR reads, gives a single entry per CDR3 protein. The sample shows 280,000 or so distinct CDR3 sequences, around 47% of them seen only once. The sequencing sample was made of peripheral blood mononuclear cells (PBMCs). The receptors were gathered from a man aged 18 to 29 with type 2 diabetes.

This clonotype was observed a handful of times. V and J are TRBV2 and TRBJ2-7; tentative D call: TRBD2 (7 bases). V lost 8 bases and J 1 base, leaving 18 bases between the germline ends. The CDR3 is 15 amino acids. Germline V gene lookup returns CDR1 SNHLY and CDR2 FYNNEI. The CDR3 DNA sequence: TGTGCCAGCGGGGGGGGGCAGGTGGAATCCTACGAGCAGTACTTC. It translates to CASGGGQVESYEQYF.

The genes are TRBV3-1 and TRBJ1-1; D remains unclear. The CDR3 is 14 residues long. Germline V CDR1 and CDR2: LGHDT, YNNKEL (reference sequence). Trimming left V 4 bases short and J 1 base short, with 10 bases between. In DNA, the CDR3 is TGTGCCAGCAGCCCGCCTAGACAGAACACTGAAGCTTTCTTT. This gives the protein CASSPPRQNTEAFF.

This chain connects TRBV7-2 to TRBJ1-4, with D hard to call. V was shortened by 2 bases and J by 4 bases, with 8 bases between the two germline ends. The CDR3 extends over 14 amino acids. The V gene's germline CDR1 is SGHTA and CDR2 FQGNSA. DNA for the CDR3: TGTGCCAGCAGCTTACCCGGGATTAATGAAAAACTGTTTTTT. Amino acid sequence: CASSLPGINEKLFF. Using reference TRBV7-2 and TRBJ1-4 for the parts outside the CDR3, the full variable domain is GAGVSQSPSNKVTEKGKDVELRCDPISGHTALYWYRQSLGQGLEFLIYFQGNSAPDKSGLPSDRFSAERTGGSVSTLTIQRTQQEDSAVYLCASSLPGINEKLFFGSGTQLSVL.

The chain links TRBV6-5 to TRBJ2-1, with D hard to call. Germline assignment: CDR1 MNHEY and CDR2 SVGAGI. CDR3 length: 15 residues. The V gene lost 2 bases and the J gene lost 6 bases, with 14 bases spanning the gap. The CDR3, as DNA: TGTGCCAGCAGTTACCCCCGGACCCAACCCAATGAGCAGTTCTTC. It encodes CASSYPRTQPNEQFF.

This clonotype was picked up many times. This chain connects TRBV2 to TRBJ1-6; the match to TRBD1 covers 10 bases. The CDR3 covers 13 residues. V lost 9 bases, J lost 14 bases, and 10 bases stayed unmatched. Germline CDR1 and CDR2: SNHLY and FYNNEI. CDR3 in amino acids: CASKGDRGFTLHF. Here the CDR3 DNA reads TGTGCCAGTAAAGGGGACAGGGGATTCACCCTCCACTTT.

With respect to this clonotype: A read error may produce the germline difference seen at one junction end. The rearrangement uses TRBV13 and TRBJ2-1; D may correspond to TRBD1 or TRBD2 (7 bases each). Germline V gene sequence: CDR1 PRHDT, CDR2 FYEKMQ (reference sequence). This CDR3 has 14 residues. The CDR3 reads CASSPMTGRGELFF. The CDR3 nucleotides are TGTGCCAGCAGCCCAATGACAGGGAGGGGCGAGCTGTTCTTC. The variable domain in full, completed from reference TRBV13 and TRBJ2-1, reads AAGVIQSPRHLIKEKRETATLKCYPIPRHDTVYWYQQGPGQDPQFLISFYEKMQSDKGSIPDRFSAQQFSDYHSELNMSSLELGDSALYFCASSPMTGRGELFFGPGTRLTVL.

This clonotype was detected a few times. The chain employs TRBV15 and TRBJ1-2; TRBD1 matches 8 bases. Trimming removed 8 bases from V and 8 bases from J; junction bases left unmatched: 4. CDR1 and CDR2 from the germline V gene are LNHNV and YYDKDF (reference sequence). The CDR3 loop spans 11 amino acids. The CDR3 region has the DNA TGTGCCACCGCCGACAGGGGCGGCTACACCTTC. Amino acid sequence: CATADRGGYTF.

The chain uses TRBV27 and TRBJ1-1, with TRBD1 as a possible D gene (5 bases). V was clipped by 5 bases and J by 5 bases, with 18 bases between them. The CDR3 is 15 residues long. Per germline, CDR1 MNHEY and CDR2 SMNVEV (reference sequence). CDR3 amino acids: CASSKPPGTGTEAFF. In DNA form, the CDR3 reads TGTGCCAGCAGTAAGCCTCCCGGGACCGGTACTGAAGCTTTCTTT.

The J gene is TRBJ2-1, the V gene TRBV7-2, with 12 bases identical to TRBD2. This CDR3 spans 19 amino acids. CDR1 is SGHTA and CDR2 is FQGNSA in the germline V gene. After removal of 6 bases from V and 3 bases from J, the junction contained 15 bases not matched to a gene. The CDR3 region has the DNA TGTGCCAGCAGTCGACAATCTAGCGGGGGGGCAGCGCTCTACAATGAGCAGTTCTTC. Translated, it gives CASSRQSSGGAALYNEQFF.